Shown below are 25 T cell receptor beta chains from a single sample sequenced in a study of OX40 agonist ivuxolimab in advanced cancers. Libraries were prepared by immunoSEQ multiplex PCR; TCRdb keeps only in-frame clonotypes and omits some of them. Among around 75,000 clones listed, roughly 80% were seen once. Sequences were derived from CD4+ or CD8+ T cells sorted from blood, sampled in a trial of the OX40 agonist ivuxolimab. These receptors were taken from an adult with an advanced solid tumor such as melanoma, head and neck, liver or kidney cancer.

The CDR3 nucleotides are TGCGCCAGCAGCTTGGGAGGGTGGGGCAGGGGCACAGATACGCAGTATTTT. Amino acids: CASSLGGWGRGTDTQYF. The V gene is TRBV5-1, the J gene TRBJ2-3, with D tentatively TRBD1 or TRBD2 (5 bases each). This CDR3 contains 17 residues. The germline V and J ends were trimmed by 0 bases and 1 base, with 15 bases remaining between them. Germline CDR1 is SGHRS and CDR2 is YFSETQ.

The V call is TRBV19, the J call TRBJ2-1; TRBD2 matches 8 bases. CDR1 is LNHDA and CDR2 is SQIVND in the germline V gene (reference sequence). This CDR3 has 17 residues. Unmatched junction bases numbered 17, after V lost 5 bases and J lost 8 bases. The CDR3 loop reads CASSLTGTSLGRDEQFF. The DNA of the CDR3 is TGTGCCAGTAGTCTGACCGGGACTAGTTTAGGTCGGGATGAGCAGTTCTTC.

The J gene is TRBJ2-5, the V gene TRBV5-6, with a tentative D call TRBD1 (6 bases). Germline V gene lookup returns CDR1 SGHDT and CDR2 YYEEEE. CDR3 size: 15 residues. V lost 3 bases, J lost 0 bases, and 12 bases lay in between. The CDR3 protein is CASSSGDIDQETQYF. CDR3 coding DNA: TGTGCCAGCAGCTCCGGGGACATAGACCAAGAGACCCAGTACTTC.

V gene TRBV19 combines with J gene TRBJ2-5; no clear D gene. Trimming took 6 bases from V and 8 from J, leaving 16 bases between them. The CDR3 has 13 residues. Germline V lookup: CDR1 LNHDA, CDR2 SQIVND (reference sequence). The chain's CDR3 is CASRGTSQLTQYF. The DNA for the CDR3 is TGTGCCAGTAGGGGAACATCGCAGCTCACCCAGTACTTC. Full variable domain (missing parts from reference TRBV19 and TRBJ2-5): DGGITQSPKYLFRKEGQNVTLSCEQNLNHDAMYWYRQDPGQGLRLIYYSQIVNDFQKGDIAEGYSVSREKKESFPLTVTSAQKNPTAFYLCASRGTSQLTQYFGPGTRLLVL.

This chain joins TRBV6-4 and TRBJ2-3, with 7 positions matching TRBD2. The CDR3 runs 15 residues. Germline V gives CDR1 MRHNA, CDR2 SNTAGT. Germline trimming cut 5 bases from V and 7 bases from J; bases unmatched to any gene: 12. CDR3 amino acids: CASSPSGVGTHTQYF. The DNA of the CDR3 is TGTGCCAGCAGTCCGAGCGGGGTGGGTACACATACGCAGTATTTT.

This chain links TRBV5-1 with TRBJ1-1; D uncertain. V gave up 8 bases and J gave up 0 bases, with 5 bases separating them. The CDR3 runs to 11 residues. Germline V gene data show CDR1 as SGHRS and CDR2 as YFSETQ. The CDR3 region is CASALNTEAFF. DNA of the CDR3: TGCGCCAGTGCGCTGAACACTGAAGCTTTCTTT.

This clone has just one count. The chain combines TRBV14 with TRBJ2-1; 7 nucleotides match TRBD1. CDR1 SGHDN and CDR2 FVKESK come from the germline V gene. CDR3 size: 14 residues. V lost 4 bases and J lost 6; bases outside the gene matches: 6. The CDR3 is CASSRVGQSNEQFF. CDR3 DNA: TGTGCCAGCAGCCGGGTGGGACAGAGCAATGAGCAGTTCTTC.

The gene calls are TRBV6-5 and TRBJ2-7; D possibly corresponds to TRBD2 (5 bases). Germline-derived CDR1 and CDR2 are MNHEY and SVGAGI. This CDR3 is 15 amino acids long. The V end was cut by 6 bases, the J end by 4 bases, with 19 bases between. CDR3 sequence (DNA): TGTGCCAGCAGCCGCGGATCTCGGGGATTATACGAGCAGTACTTC. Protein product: CASSRGSRGLYEQYF.

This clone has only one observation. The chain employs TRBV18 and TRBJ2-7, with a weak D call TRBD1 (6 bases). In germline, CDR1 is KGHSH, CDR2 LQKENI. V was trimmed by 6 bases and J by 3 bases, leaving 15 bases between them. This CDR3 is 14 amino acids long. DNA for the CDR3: TGTGCCAGCTCCCCCCGGGACAAGTTCTACGAGCAGTACTTC. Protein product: CASSPRDKFYEQYF.

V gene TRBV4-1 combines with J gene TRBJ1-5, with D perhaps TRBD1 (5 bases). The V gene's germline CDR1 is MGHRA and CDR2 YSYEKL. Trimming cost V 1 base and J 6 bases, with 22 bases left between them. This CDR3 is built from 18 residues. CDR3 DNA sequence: TGCGCCAGCAGCCAAGTGGGAATAGGGGAAGGGCTCGGTCAGCCCCAGCATTTT. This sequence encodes CASSQVGIGEGLGQPQHF.

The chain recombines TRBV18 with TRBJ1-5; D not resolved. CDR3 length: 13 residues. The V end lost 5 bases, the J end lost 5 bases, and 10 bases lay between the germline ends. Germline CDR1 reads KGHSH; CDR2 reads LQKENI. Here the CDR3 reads CASSGVEYQPQHF. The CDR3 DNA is TGTGCCAGCTCAGGGGTCGAATATCAGCCCCAGCATTTT.

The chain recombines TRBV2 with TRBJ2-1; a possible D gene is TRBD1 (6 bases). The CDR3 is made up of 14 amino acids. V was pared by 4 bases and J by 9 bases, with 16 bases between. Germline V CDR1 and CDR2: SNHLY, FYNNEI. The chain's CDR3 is CASSGGPAPGEQFF. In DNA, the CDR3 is TGTGCCAGCAGTGGGGGGCCAGCTCCAGGTGAGCAGTTCTTC. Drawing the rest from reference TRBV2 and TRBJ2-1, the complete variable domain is EPEVTQTPSHQVTQMGQEVILRCVPISNHLYFYWYRQILGQKVEFLVSFYNNEISEKSEIFDDQFSVERPDGSNFTLKIRSTKLEDSAMYFCASSGGPAPGEQFFGPGTRLTVL.

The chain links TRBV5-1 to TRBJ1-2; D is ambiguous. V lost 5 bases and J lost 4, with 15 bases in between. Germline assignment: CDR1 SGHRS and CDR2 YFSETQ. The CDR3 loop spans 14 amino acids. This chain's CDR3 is CASRQVVASYGYTF. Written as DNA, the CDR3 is TGCGCCAGCAGGCAAGTCGTGGCTAGCTATGGCTACACCTTC.

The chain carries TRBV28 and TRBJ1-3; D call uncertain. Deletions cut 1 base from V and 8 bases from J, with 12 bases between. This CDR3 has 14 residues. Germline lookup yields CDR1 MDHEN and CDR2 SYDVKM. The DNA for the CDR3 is TGTGCCAGCAGTTTATCCGGCAGCGGGGACACCATATATTTT. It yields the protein CASSLSGSGDTIYF.

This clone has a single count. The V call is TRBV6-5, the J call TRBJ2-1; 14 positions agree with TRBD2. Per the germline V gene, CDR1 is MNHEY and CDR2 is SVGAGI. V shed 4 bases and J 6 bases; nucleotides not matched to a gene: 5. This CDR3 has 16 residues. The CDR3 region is CASSSPGLAGANEQFF. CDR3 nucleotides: TGTGCCAGCAGTTCCCCGGGACTAGCGGGGGCCAATGAGCAGTTCTTC.

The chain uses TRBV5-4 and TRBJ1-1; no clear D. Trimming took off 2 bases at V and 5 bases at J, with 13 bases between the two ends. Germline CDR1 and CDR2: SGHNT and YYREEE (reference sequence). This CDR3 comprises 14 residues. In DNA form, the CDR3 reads TGTGCCAGCAGCTTAATCTTGGGTGGGACTGAAGCTTTCTTT. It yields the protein CASSLILGGTEAFF.

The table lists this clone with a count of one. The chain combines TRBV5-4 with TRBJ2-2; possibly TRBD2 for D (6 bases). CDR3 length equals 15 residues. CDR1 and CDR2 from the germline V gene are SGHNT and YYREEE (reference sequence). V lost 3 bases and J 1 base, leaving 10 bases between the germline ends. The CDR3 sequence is CASSSGGVNTGELFF. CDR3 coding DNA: TGTGCCAGCAGCTCCGGGGGTGTGAACACCGGGGAGCTGTTTTTT.

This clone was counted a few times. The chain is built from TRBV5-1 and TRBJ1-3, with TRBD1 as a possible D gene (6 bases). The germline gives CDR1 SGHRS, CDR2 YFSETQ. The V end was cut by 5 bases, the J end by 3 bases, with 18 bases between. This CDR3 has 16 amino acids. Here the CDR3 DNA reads TGCGCCAGCAGTCTCCCCTCTACAGGGAGTGGAAACACCATATATTTT. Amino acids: CASSLPSTGSGNTIYF. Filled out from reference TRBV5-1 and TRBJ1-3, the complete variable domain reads KAGVTQTPRYLIKTRGQQVTLSCSPISGHRSVSWYQQTPGQGLQFLFEYFSETQRNKGNFPGRFSGRQFSNSRSEMNVSTLELGDSALYLCASSLPSTGSGNTIYFGEGSWLTVV.

The CDR3 sequence is CASSGGLGDLGFF. The CDR3 DNA follows: TGTGCCAGCAGCGGGGGTCTAGGAGATCTAGGGTTTTTT. V and J are TRBV7-8 and TRBJ1-4; D may be TRBD1 (5 bases). CDR1 SGHVS and CDR2 FQNEAQ come from the germline V gene. V was trimmed by 5 bases and J by 16 bases, leaving 20 bases between them. The CDR3 consists of 13 residues.

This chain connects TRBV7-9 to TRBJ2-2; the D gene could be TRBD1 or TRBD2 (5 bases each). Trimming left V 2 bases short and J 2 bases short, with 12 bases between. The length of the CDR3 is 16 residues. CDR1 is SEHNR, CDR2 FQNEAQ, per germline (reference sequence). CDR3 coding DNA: TGTGCCAGCAGCTTACGGGGCACCTATAACACCGGGGAGCTGTTTTTT. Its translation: CASSLRGTYNTGELFF.

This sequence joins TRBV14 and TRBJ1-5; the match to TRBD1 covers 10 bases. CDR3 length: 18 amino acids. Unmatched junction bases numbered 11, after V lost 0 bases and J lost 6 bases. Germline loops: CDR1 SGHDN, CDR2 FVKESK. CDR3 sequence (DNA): TGTGCCAGCAGCCAAGAAGGGCGGGACAGGGGAATTAGTCAGCCCCAGCATTTT. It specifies CASSQEGRDRGISQPQHF.

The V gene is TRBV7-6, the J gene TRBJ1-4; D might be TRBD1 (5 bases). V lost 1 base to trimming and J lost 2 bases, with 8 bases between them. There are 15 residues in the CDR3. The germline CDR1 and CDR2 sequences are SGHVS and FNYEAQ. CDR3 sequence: CASSLGQGTNEKLFF. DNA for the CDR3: TGTGCCAGCAGCTTAGGCCAGGGCACTAATGAAAAACTGTTTTTT.

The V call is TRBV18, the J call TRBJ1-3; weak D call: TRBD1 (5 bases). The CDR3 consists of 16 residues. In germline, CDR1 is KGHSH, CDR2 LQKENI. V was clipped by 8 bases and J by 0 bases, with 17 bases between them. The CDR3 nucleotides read TGTGCCAGCGGACACTCGCGTCCGGCCTCTGGAAACACCATATATTTT. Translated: CASGHSRPASGNTIYF.

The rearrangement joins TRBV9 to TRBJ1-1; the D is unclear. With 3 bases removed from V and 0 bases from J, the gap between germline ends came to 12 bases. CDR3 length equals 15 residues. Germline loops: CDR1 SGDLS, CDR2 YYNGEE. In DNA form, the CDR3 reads TGTGCCAGCAGCGCGAGGAGCGGTCTGAACACTGAAGCTTTCTTT. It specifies CASSARSGLNTEAFF.

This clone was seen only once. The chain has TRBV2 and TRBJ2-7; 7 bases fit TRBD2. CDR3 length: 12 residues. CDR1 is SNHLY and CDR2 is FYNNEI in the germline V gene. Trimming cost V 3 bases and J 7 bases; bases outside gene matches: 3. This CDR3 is CASSEAGREQYF. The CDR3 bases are TGTGCCAGCAGTGAGGCCGGGAGGGAGCAGTACTTC.